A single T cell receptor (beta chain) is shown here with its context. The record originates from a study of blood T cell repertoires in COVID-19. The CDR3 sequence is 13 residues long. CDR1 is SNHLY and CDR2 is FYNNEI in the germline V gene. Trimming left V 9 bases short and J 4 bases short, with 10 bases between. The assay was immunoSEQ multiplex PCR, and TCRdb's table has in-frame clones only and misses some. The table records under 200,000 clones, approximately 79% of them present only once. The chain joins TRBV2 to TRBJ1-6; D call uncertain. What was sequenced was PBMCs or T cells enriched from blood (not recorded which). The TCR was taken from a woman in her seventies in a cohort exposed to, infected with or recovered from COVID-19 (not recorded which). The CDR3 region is CASAAEYNSPLHF. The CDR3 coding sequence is TGTGCCAGTGCCGCGGAGTATAATTCACCCCTCCACTTT.